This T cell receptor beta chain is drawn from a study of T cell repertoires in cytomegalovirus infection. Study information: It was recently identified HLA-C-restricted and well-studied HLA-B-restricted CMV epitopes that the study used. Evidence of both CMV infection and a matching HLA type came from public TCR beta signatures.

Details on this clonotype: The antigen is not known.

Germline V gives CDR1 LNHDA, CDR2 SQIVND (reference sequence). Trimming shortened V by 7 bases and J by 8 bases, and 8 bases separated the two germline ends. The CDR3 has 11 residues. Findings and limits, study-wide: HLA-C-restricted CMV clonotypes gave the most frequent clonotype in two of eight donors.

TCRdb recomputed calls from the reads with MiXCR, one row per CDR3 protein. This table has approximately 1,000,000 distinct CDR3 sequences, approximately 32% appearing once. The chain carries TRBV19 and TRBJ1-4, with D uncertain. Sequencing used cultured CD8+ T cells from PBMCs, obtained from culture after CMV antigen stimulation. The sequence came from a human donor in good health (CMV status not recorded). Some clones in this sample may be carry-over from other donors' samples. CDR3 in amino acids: CASNTQEKLFF. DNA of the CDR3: TGTGCCAGTAACACCCAAGAAAAACTGTTTTTT.